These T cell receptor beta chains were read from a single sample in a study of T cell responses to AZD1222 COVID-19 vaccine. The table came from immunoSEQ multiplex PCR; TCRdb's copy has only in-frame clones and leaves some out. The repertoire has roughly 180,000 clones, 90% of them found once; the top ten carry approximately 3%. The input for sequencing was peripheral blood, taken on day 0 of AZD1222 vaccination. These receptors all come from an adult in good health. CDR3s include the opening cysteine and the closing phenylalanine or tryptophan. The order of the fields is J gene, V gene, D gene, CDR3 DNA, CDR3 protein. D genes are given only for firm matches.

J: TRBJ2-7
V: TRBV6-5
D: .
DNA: TGTGCCAGCACCGGCAGAAATTCCTACGAGCAGTACTTC
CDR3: CASTGRNSYEQYF

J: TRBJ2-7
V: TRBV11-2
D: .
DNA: TGTGCCAGCAGCTTAGATCCGGGGACCGAGCAGTACTTC
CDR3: CASSLDPGTEQYF

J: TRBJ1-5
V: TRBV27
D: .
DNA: TGTGCCAGCAGTTCCCCCGGCCCTTTAAACGCCCAGCATTTT
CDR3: CASSSPGPLNAQHF

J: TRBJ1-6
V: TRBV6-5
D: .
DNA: TGTGCCAGCAGTTACTCTGGGCAGAACAATTCACCCCTCCACTTT
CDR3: CASSYSGQNNSPLHF

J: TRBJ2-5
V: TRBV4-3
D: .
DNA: TGCGCCAGCAGCCAAGCCCTTTTGGAGCAAGAGACCCAGTACTTC
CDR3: CASSQALLEQETQYF

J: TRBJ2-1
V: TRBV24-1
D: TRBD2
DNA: TGTGCCACCAGTGATCCGGGGGGGCTAACTCATGAGCAGTTCTTC
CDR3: CATSDPGGLTHEQFF

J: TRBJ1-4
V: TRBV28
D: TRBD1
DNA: TGTGCCAGCACCCCCCCGTTGGGACAGGGTACTCCCTCGCTGTTTTTT
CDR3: CASTPPLGQGTPSLFF

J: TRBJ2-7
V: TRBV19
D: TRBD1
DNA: TGTGCCAGTGGCACAGGGGCCTACGAGCAGTACTTC
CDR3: CASGTGAYEQYF

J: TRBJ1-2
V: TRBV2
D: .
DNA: TGTGCCAGCAGTGAACGGGTGCAGTCCGGAGGCTACACCTTC
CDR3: CASSERVQSGGYTF

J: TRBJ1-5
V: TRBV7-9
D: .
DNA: TGTGCCAGCAGCTTAAGTGTCACCGATCAGCCCCAGCATTTT
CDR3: CASSLSVTDQPQHF

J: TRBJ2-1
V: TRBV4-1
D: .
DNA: TGCGCCAGCAGCCAAGAAGGGCCGGGGAGGAATGAGCAGTTCTTC
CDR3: CASSQEGPGRNEQFF

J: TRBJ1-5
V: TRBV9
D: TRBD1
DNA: TGTGCCAGCAGCACTAATACAGGGGTGGGAAGCAATCAGCCCCAGCATTTT
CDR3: CASSTNTGVGSNQPQHF